This T cell receptor beta chain stems from a study of cytomegalovirus exposure and HLA in healthy donors. As for this clone: The antigen is undetermined.

Whole-study results and caveats: An analysis that came later showed most CMV-associated TCR beta chains appearing HLA-restricted.

The PCR made use of 60 Vbeta and 13 Jbeta primers. The repertoire was sequenced with immunoSEQ multiplex PCR; TCRdb's copy has only in-frame clones and lacks some. Found here are some 140,000 clones, around three quarters of them singletons; the top ten hold 6.5%. This CDR3 contains 15 residues. CDR1 and CDR2 (germline): SGHRS, YFSETQ. Trimming stripped 0 bases from V and 3 bases from J, with 12 bases between. The receptor's source is a man aged 40-49 years in good health and CMV-seropositive. The rearrangement uses TRBV5-1 and TRBJ1-1, with D tentatively TRBD1 (6 bases). Input material: PBMCs. CDR3 sequence (DNA): TGCGCCAGCAGCTTGGCCGCAGGGGTTGACACTGAAGCTTTCTTT. Residues: CASSLAAGVDTEAFF.